These 30 T cell receptor beta chains came from one sample sequenced in a study of regulatory T cells in long-lasting Graves disease. For TCR beta, libraries came from iRepertoire HTBI primers and Arm-PCR of CDR3 regions. MiXCR was run by TCRdb on the multiplex PCR reads, yielding one entry per CDR3 protein. The profile covers some 500,000 distinct CDR3 sequences, with approximately 13% appearing a single time and more than 8.5% taken by the ten largest. Described time point: newly diagnosed GD, antithyroid drugs for less than 3 months. Researchers made the TCR library from RNA that was extracted from PBMCs. These same data were also listed under a study on T cells in Graves' hyperthyroidism and ophthalmopathy.

Specimen: peripheral blood mononuclear cells (PBMCs), collected at new diagnosis, from a patient treated with antithyroid drugs. The receptors here all came from a man aged 25-40 years with Graves disease.

This clonotype was observed a handful of times. The chain links TRBV7-9 to TRBJ2-2; D could derive from TRBD1 or TRBD2 (5 bases each). Germline assignment: CDR1 SEHNR and CDR2 FQNEAQ (reference sequence). CDR3 length equals 16 residues. Deletions cut 5 bases from V and 4 bases from J, with 17 bases between. The DNA of the CDR3 is TGTGCCAGCAGCCCCCCCGTCCGGGGCGGCACCGGGGAGCTGTTTTTT. Its translation: CASSPPVRGGTGELFF.

The chain links TRBV27 to TRBJ2-1; perhaps D is TRBD1 or TRBD2 (6 bases each). Trimming removed 2 bases from V and 6 bases from J, with 14 bases in between. CDR1 MNHEY and CDR2 SMNVEV come from the germline V gene (reference sequence). This CDR3 has 15 residues. The CDR3 coding sequence is TGTGCCAGCAGTTTAGGGGGGCTTCCTTTCAATGAGCAGTTCTTC. This codes for CASSLGGLPFNEQFF.

Many counts were recorded for this clonotype. The chain links TRBV27 to TRBJ2-5; 7 nucleotides match TRBD2. The CDR3 contains 14 residues. The J segment lost 4 bases and the V segment lost 6 bases, leaving 8 bases of the junction unmatched. Germline V gives CDR1 MNHEY, CDR2 SMNVEV (reference sequence). The CDR3 spells CASREPGRGETQYF. The CDR3, as DNA: TGTGCCAGCAGAGAACCGGGGAGGGGAGAGACCCAGTACTTC.

This clonotype appeared many times. V usage is TRBV15 and J usage is TRBJ1-5, with a possible D match to TRBD1 (5 bases). The CDR3 consists of 15 residues. Trimming left V 3 bases short and J 6 bases short, with 15 bases between. Germline V gene lookup returns CDR1 LNHNV and CDR2 YYDKDF (reference sequence). CDR3 sequence (DNA): TGTGCCACCAGCAGGGGGGAAACGGCGGGTCAGCCCCAGCATTTT. Encoded protein: CATSRGETAGQPQHF.

On this clonotype: This likely reflects a read error, since a far larger clone is one base away. This chain links TRBV7-9 with TRBJ2-3; 13 bases are a match to TRBD2. Germline V gene sequence: CDR1 SEHNR, CDR2 FQNEAQ (reference sequence). The CDR3 length is 16 residues. The DNA of the CDR3 is TGTGCCAGCAGCCGAGGACTAGCGGGAGTGACAGGTACGCAGTATTTT. It codes for CASSRGLAGVTGTQYF.

This clonotype was counted many times. The chain is built from TRBV29-1 and TRBJ2-7; 7 nucleotides align to TRBD2. Trimming took 6 bases from V and 3 from J; bases not matched to a gene: 8. Germline V gene sequence: CDR1 SQVTM, CDR2 ANQGSEA. The CDR3 contains 13 residues. CDR3 in amino acids: CSVAQAGFYEQYF. Here the CDR3 DNA reads TGCAGCGTCGCCCAAGCGGGGTTCTACGAGCAGTACTTC.

The rearrangement links TRBV27 to TRBJ2-1, with 11 positions matching TRBD2. In germline, CDR1 is MNHEY, CDR2 SMNVEV (reference sequence). Germline trimming cut 4 bases from V and 7 bases from J; bases unmatched to any gene: 9. The CDR3 is made up of 16 amino acids. The CDR3 reads CASSWLLAGGLNEQFF. The CDR3 DNA follows: TGTGCCAGCAGTTGGCTCCTAGCGGGAGGTTTGAATGAGCAGTTCTTC.

This clonotype was found many times. The chain recombines TRBV12-5 with TRBJ2-3; no clear D gene. Germline CDR1 is LGHNT and CDR2 is FRNRAP. Trimming stripped 0 bases from V and 0 bases from J, with 10 bases between. CDR3 length: 16 amino acids. The chain's CDR3 is CASGLVHLRSTDTQYF. The CDR3 nucleotides are TGTGCTAGTGGTTTGGTACACCTAAGGAGCACAGATACGCAGTATTTT. Full variable domain (remainder filled in from reference TRBV12-5 and TRBJ2-3): DARVTQTPRHKVTEMGQEVTMRCQPILGHNTVFWYRQTMMQGLELLAYFRNRAPLDDSGMPKDRFSAEMPDATLATLKIQPSEPRDSAVYFCASGLVHLRSTDTQYFGPGTRLTVL.

This clonotype was observed a few times. The chain joins TRBV20-1 to TRBJ2-4; 10 nucleotides line up with TRBD2. The CDR3 covers 16 residues. The V and J ends lost 3 bases and 3 bases, in that order; junction bases with no gene match: 8. The V gene's germline CDR1 is DFQATT and CDR2 SNEGSKA (reference sequence). The CDR3 DNA is TGCAGTGCTAGCCCAGCGGGAGGGCCAGGCAAAAACATTCAGTACTTC. Translated: CSASPAGGPGKNIQYF.

This clonotype was seen at least ten times. The chain is built from TRBV12-3 or TRBV12-4 and TRBJ2-7; possible D gene TRBD2, 5 bases. CDR3 length: 13 amino acids. The V gene lost 4 bases and the J gene lost 2 bases, with 9 bases spanning the gap. The CDR3 coding sequence is TGTGCCAGCAGTTGGACGGGAACCTACGAGCAGTACTTC. Its translation is CASSWTGTYEQYF.

In its sample, this clonotype was seen once. J is TRBJ2-5 and V is TRBV9; 7 positions match TRBD2. The CDR3 length is 13 residues. V trimming: 4 bases; J trimming: 5 bases; junction bases outside the gene matches: 5. Germline CDR1 reads SGDLS; CDR2 reads YYNGEE. CDR3 loop: CASSSGRKETQYF. CDR3 DNA: TGTGCCAGCAGCTCCGGGAGGAAGGAGACCCAGTACTTC. Looking up the rest from reference TRBV9 and TRBJ2-5 gives the full variable domain: DSGVTQTPKHLITATGQRVTLRCSPRSGDLSVYWYQQSLDQGLQFLIQYYNGEERAKGNILERFSAQQFPDLHSELNLSSLELGDSALYFCASSSGRKETQYFGPGTRLLVL.

This clonotype was counted ten times or more. V is TRBV28 and J is TRBJ2-3; 7 positions match TRBD1. This CDR3 has 15 residues. V lost 4 bases to trimming and J lost 0 bases; unmatched junction nucleotides: 4. Germline loops: CDR1 MDHEN, CDR2 SYDVKM. The CDR3 nucleotides read TGTGCCAGCAGTTGGGGACAGATTAGCACAGATACGCAGTATTTT. Its protein is CASSWGQISTDTQYF.

There are a few counts of this clonotype. V is TRBV24-1 and J is TRBJ1-2; D unclear. Germline V gene lookup returns CDR1 KGHDR and CDR2 SFDVKD. The CDR3 sequence is 12 residues long. The V gene lost 3 bases and the J gene lost 11 bases, with 12 bases spanning the gap. The CDR3 coding sequence is TGTGCCACCAGTGATACTCTTCTCAGGTACACCTTC. Translated: CATSDTLLRYTF.

This clonotype was found a few times. The chain joins TRBV19 to TRBJ2-3; 8 bases line up with TRBD2. The CDR3 loop spans 13 amino acids. The J segment lost 4 bases and the V segment lost 6 bases, leaving 3 bases of the junction unmatched. Germline values: CDR1 LNHDA, CDR2 SQIVND (reference sequence). The CDR3 DNA follows: TGTGCCAGTAGGACGGGAGGGGCAGATACGCAGTATTTT. Translated, it gives CASRTGGADTQYF.

This clonotype was detected only a few times. The chain couples TRBV30 to TRBJ2-3, with TRBD2 as a possible D gene (5 bases). CDR3 length: 12 amino acids. V gave up 1 base and J gave up 4 bases, with 6 bases separating them. CDR1 and CDR2 (germline): GTSNPN, SVGIG (reference sequence). As DNA, the CDR3 is TGTGCCTGGAGTGGAGCGGCAGATACGCAGTATTTT. It translates to CAWSGAADTQYF.

There are many counts of this clonotype. The chain combines TRBV27 with TRBJ1-1; no clear D. The V gene's germline CDR1 is MNHEY and CDR2 SMNVEV (reference sequence). Trimming left V 11 bases short and J 6 bases short, with 16 bases between. This CDR3 has 12 amino acids. The DNA for the CDR3 is TGTGCCTACATAATGGAGAGTTCTGAAGCTTTCTTT. It translates to CAYIMESSEAFF.

The table lists this clonotype with many counts. The chain links TRBV28 to TRBJ1-3; D not certain. The CDR3 spans 14 residues. V gave up 7 bases and J gave up 1 base, with 11 bases separating them. CDR1 MDHEN and CDR2 SYDVKM come from the germline V gene. The CDR3 loop is CASMELRSGNTIYF. The CDR3 DNA sequence: TGTGCCAGCATGGAGCTAAGGTCTGGAAACACCATATATTTT.

This clonotype was observed a few times. The genes are TRBV24-1 and TRBJ2-3; D not resolved. Germline V lookup: CDR1 KGHDR, CDR2 SFDVKD. V lost 5 bases and J lost 2, with 13 bases in between. This CDR3 has 15 amino acids. The CDR3 spells CATSGPTDYTDTQYF. CDR3 bases: TGTGCCACCAGTGGTCCAACAGATTACACAGATACGCAGTATTTT.

Many counts were recorded for this clonotype. The rearrangement uses TRBV20-1 and TRBJ1-4, with a tentative D call TRBD1 (5 bases). Germline V gene sequence: CDR1 DFQATT, CDR2 SNEGSKA (reference sequence). V dropped 3 bases and J dropped 8 bases, with 16 bases sitting between them. The CDR3 contains 14 residues. CDR3 sequence: CSASKAGKGEKLFF. CDR3 bases: TGCAGTGCTAGCAAGGCCGGGAAGGGGGAAAAACTGTTTTTT.

The table lists this clonotype with many counts. This chain connects TRBV6-5 to TRBJ2-3, with TRBD2 identical over 12 bases. CDR3 length: 19 residues. The germline V gene has CDR1 MNHEY and CDR2 SVGAGI. The ends lost 0 bases at V and 1 base at J; junction bases unmatched: 8. DNA for the CDR3: TGTGCCAGCAGTTACTCCGAGACTAGCGGGAGAGCCGGCACAGATACGCAGTATTTT. It yields the protein CASSYSETSGRAGTDTQYF.

As regards this clonotype: A much larger clone sits a single nucleotide away, making a read error possible. This chain links TRBV27 with TRBJ2-3; either TRBD1 or TRBD2 may supply D (5 bases each). This CDR3 is 17 amino acids long. Germline CDR1 reads MNHEY; CDR2 reads SMNVEV (reference sequence). The CDR3 coding sequence is TGTGCCAGCAGCCGTCGTGGGACGCCCATTGGCACAGGTACGCAGTATTTT. The encoded protein is CASSRRGTPIGTGTQYF.

This clonotype was seen more than once but under ten times. The V call is TRBV5-1, the J call TRBJ1-1; TRBD1 aligns across 7 bases. Germline trimming cut 5 bases from V and 4 bases from J; bases unmatched to any gene: 5. This CDR3 has 13 residues. From germline, CDR1 is SGHRS and CDR2 YFSETQ. CDR3 nucleotide sequence: TGCGCCAGCAGACCATCAGGGGGCACTGAAGCTTTCTTT. The encoded protein is CASRPSGGTEAFF.

This clonotype was seen repeatedly, ten times or more. V gene TRBV2 combines with J gene TRBJ2-3; D possibly corresponds to TRBD2 (5 bases). The CDR3 consists of 13 residues. V was cut by 7 bases and J by 0 bases, with 8 bases left in between. From germline, CDR1 is SNHLY and CDR2 FYNNEI. CDR3: CASTSRSTDTQYF. CDR3 coding DNA: TGTGCCAGCACTAGCCGGAGCACAGATACGCAGTATTTT.

The chain couples TRBV20-1 to TRBJ2-3; D might be TRBD1 or TRBD2, each matching 5 bases. Germline assignment: CDR1 DFQATT and CDR2 SNEGSKA (reference sequence). This CDR3 has 14 amino acids. V was trimmed by 6 bases and J by 0 bases, leaving 13 bases between them. The CDR3 DNA follows: TGCAGTGCCCCGGGGCGAGCTAGCACAGATACGCAGTATTTT. Translation gives CSAPGRASTDTQYF.

This clonotype was counted ten times or more. The chain combines TRBV6-5 with TRBJ2-7, with TRBD1 identical over 7 bases. The CDR3 is 14 residues long. The V gene end was trimmed by 0 bases and the J gene end by 5 bases; junction bases not matched to a gene: 4. Germline CDR1 and CDR2: MNHEY and SVGAGI. The CDR3 DNA follows: TGTGCCAGCAGTTACTCGGCGACAGGGAACGAGCAGTACTTC. It specifies CASSYSATGNEQYF.

This clonotype was seen only once. The chain couples TRBV7-2 to TRBJ1-1; D gene ambiguous. Germline values: CDR1 SGHTA, CDR2 FQGNSA. The CDR3 has 15 amino acids. Trimming pared 0 bases from V and 2 bases from J, leaving 10 bases between. The CDR3 loop reads CASSLAIGVNTEAFF. For the CDR3, the DNA is TGTGCCAGCAGCTTAGCGATCGGGGTTAACACTGAAGCTTTCTTT.

This clonotype was observed at least ten times. This sequence joins TRBV13 and TRBJ1-2, with 7 nucleotides matching TRBD1. Germline CDR1 and CDR2: PRHDT and FYEKMQ (reference sequence). The V and J ends lost 3 bases and 3 bases, in that order; junction bases with no gene match: 4. The CDR3 spans 14 residues. CDR3 loop: CASSFRGPDYGYTF. CDR3 sequence (DNA): TGTGCCAGCAGCTTTAGGGGGCCGGACTATGGCTACACCTTC. Drawing the rest from reference TRBV13 and TRBJ1-2, the complete variable domain is AAGVIQSPRHLIKEKRETATLKCYPIPRHDTVYWYQQGPGQDPQFLISFYEKMQSDKGSIPDRFSAQQFSDYHSELNMSSLELGDSALYFCASSFRGPDYGYTFGSGTRLTVV.

This clonotype was counted ten times or more. The chain combines TRBV7-9 with TRBJ2-7; the D gene is possibly TRBD1 (5 bases). The CDR3 runs to 14 residues. Trimming shortened V by 1 base and J by 1 base, and 8 bases separated the two germline ends. The germline gives CDR1 SEHNR, CDR2 FQNEAQ (reference sequence). The CDR3 sequence: CASSLDRNSYEQYF. CDR3 DNA sequence: TGTGCCAGCAGCTTAGACAGGAATTCCTACGAGCAGTACTTC.

In its sample, this clonotype was seen many times. The rearrangement joins TRBV20-1 to TRBJ2-1; D not certain. CDR1 and CDR2 (germline): DFQATT, SNEGSKA (reference sequence). Trimming pared 5 bases from V and 7 bases from J, leaving 12 bases between. This CDR3 spans 12 amino acids. This CDR3 is CSAGPSRNEQFF. The CDR3, as DNA: TGCAGTGCTGGCCCCTCGAGAAATGAGCAGTTCTTC.

This clonotype was counted ten times or more. Mismatch with germline at one junction end may stem from a read error. The CDR3 sequence: CASSLALGGLFF. The CDR3 DNA reads TGTGCCAGCAGCTTAGCCTTAGGGGGGCTGTTTTTT. This chain uses TRBV11-2 with TRBJ2-2, with D perhaps TRBD1 (6 bases). The CDR3 extends over 12 amino acids. Germline loops: CDR1 SGHAT, CDR2 FQNNGV. Looking up the rest from reference TRBV11-2 and TRBJ2-2 gives the full variable domain: EAGVAQSPRYKIIEKRQSVAFWCNPISGHATLYWYQQILGQGPKLLIQFQNNGVVDDSQLPKDRFSAERLKGVDSTLKIQPAKLEDSAVYLCASSLALGGLFFGEGSRLTVL.